The clone carrying this T cell receptor (beta chain) was detected only a few times. Antigen specificity is unknown. This entry belongs to a study of cytomegalovirus exposure and HLA in healthy donors. Study at large: From HLA-typed donors, an early data release held 70 million to 95 million unique TCRs. Study conclusions and caveats: Earlier findings revealed that most TCR beta V segments proved productive either about 87% or about 30% of the time. The classifier was said to identify cytomegalovirus status with high specificity and sensitivity.

PCR amplification relied on 60 Vbeta primers (plus 13 Jbeta primers). Using immunoSEQ multiplex PCR, the repertoire was profiled, and TCRdb retains in-frame clones only, with some absent. In the table there are some 120,000 clones, approximately 17% of which are singletons. Germline V gene sequence: CDR1 SGDLS, CDR2 YYNGEE. This CDR3 spans 14 amino acids. Trimming cost V 0 bases and J 6 bases, with 11 bases left between them. The receptor was isolated from a female donor in good health and CMV-seropositive. Sequenced material: PBMCs. This chain uses TRBV9 with TRBJ2-3; D might be TRBD2 (5 bases). CDR3 loop: CASSVASGGDTQYF. As DNA, the CDR3 is TGTGCCAGCAGCGTAGCCAGCGGTGGCGATACGCAGTATTTT.